This T cell receptor (beta chain) was recorded in a study of cytomegalovirus exposure and HLA in healthy donors (dated by TCRdb to the late 2010s). About the full investigation: In an earlier analysis of about 560 of the donors, 276 Gb of sequence data and 90 million to 120 million unique TCR beta sequences from 150 million to 200 million T cells were reported. Around 320 gigabases of sequencing data and approximately 80 million unique TCR sequences were included in an early release covering 550 to 650 HLA-typed donors. Of the roughly 410 genotyped donors, less than 85% were placed in the genetic ancestry cluster associated with self-reported Caucasian donors. The study aimed to test whether signatures of past pathogen exposure could be identified by cataloging public T cell receptors. Using immunosequencing, the study profiled T cell repertoires from fewer than 850 subjects and related those repertoires to cytomegalovirus serostatus. In addition to the first cohort of 650 to 750 subjects, a separate validation cohort of 120 different subjects was used. The study combined high-throughput TCR immunosequencing, statistical association of individual TCRs with disease status, and machine learning to predict cytomegalovirus infection status. A later analysis re-examined previously published TCR beta repertoires from more than 650 donors and added high-resolution HLA genotyping to investigate patterns of TCR occurrence. Rather than using new phenotypic data, the later analysis identified candidate immune exposures from TCR beta sequences and from how often those sequences occurred across donors. To decide whether each TCR beta V gene segment behaved as functional or pseudogenic, an earlier analysis of approximately 590 of the donors relied on high-throughput TCR beta sequencing. Alongside the repertoire data, information on donor age, sex, ethnicity and CMV serostatus was compiled. Genome-wide SNP genotypes for about three fifths of the roughly 670 donors were used in a later genetic analysis, which treated that subset as a discovery cohort. All discovery cohort repertoires had been generated using a single sequencing platform. HLA typing covered class I and class II loci at four-digit resolution. The number of typed donors differed by locus: about 620-640 for A, B, C, DRB1 and DQB1; approximately 530 for DQA1; some 590 for DPA1; and approximately 450 for DPB1. Several DR-DQ haplotypes were handled as single units for association and clustering because linkage in the cohort was strong. Across 300 to 400 genotyped donors of the cohort, an average of 235,054 unique TCR beta nucleotide sequences per donor were sequenced, and around 20% of those sequences were non-productive.

The CDR3 spans 15 residues, from the cysteine through the phenylalanine. Here the CDR3 DNA is all that survives: 45 bases in frame from base 1. CDR1 and CDR2 are read off the germline V gene as SGDLS and YYNGEE. V is reduced by 0 bases and J by 4 bases, leaving a spacing of 11 bases between them. In total, fewer than 750 healthy bone marrow donors made up the cohort. At the time of sampling, every cohort member was nominally healthy, though immune exposures that went unrecorded were likely present. The donor tested CMV seronegative and was one of the 352 seronegative cohort members. Every donor gave a peripheral blood sample, and the peripheral blood mononuclear cells from that sample were used for TCR beta sequencing. Genomic DNA extraction from the blood cell samples was performed with the Qiagen DNeasy Blood Extraction Kit. What the study reported, not specific to this receptor: Most TCR sequences were seen in very few donors, while some public TCRs were found in many individuals. Some IMGT-functional V segments, including TRBV6-2 and TRBV6-3, could not be distinguished by the 87-base-pair reads and were therefore excluded. Roughly uniform sequencing depth across donors was assumed in presence/absence analyses, although this assumption may not hold. Because HLA typing was unavailable for some donors at each locus, only the typed subset was used in association tests. Assigning TCR associations to individual alleles was difficult when HLA alleles, especially DR and DQ, strongly co-occurred. In a later analysis, several top co-occurrence clusters were reported to appear linked to parvovirus B19, influenza, CMV and Epstein-Barr virus. The only immune exposure information available for the cohort was CMV serostatus. The sequencing pipeline was judged likely to have produced a cluster of highly shared sequence variants as a technical artifact. In a later analysis, TCR association rates were found to vary across HLA loci, with the most associated TCRs seen for DRB1 alleles and the fewest for HLA-C alleles. An earlier analysis of approximately 500 of the donors showed that most TCR beta V segments appeared in productive rearrangements either about 90% or about 30% of the time, which broadly matched IMGT annotations. In a later analysis, HLA-associated TCR beta chains showed more clonal expansion and lower generation probabilities than non-associated chains that were equally common. Linkage disequilibrium might explain the correlated functional status among segregating V segments, but an unknown experimental factor could not be ruled out. Roughly 17 rarely observed V segments, including chromosome 9 orphons, were excluded from the earlier analysis of approximately 500 of the donors because counts were too low. In both the original and validation cohorts, the classifier was reported to diagnose cytomegalovirus status with high specificity and sensitivity. In the study, roughly 160 TCR beta chains were listed as associated with cytomegalovirus. A later genetic analysis associated a missense DCLRE1C variant with V-gene and J-gene trimming of TCR beta chains, and an independent cohort replicated the association. The authors suggested that the approach could potentially be extended to other disease states and immunological phenotypes. Specific HLA alleles were associated with 15,000 to 20,000 TCR beta sequences at a false discovery rate of 0.05 in a later analysis. A further reported finding was that TCR beta sequences accurately predicted the HLA-A and HLA-B alleles for most subjects in the first cohort. In this cohort, only TCR beta chains were sequenced, and detectable features were limited by the absence of alpha or paired-chain data. A few of the identified cytomegalovirus-associated TCR beta chains were confirmed in vitro to be specific for cytomegalovirus antigens. According to a later analysis, most CMV-associated TCR beta chains appeared to be HLA-restricted, and the HLA associations seemed to be driven largely by CMV exposure. Compared with the approximately 670-donor mean, donors in an Asian-associated ancestry cluster had fewer N-insertions in productive TCRs, according to a later genetic analysis.

This clone was seen a handful of times. Its target antigen remains unknown. No qualities accompany the bases; no much larger clone lies one base away. Library creation used the immunoSEQ multiplex PCR assay. For the multiplex PCR, a mixture combining 60 forward primers for TCR Vbeta segments and 13 reverse primers for TCR Jbeta segments was used. The CDR3 region of rearranged TCR beta genes was amplified from genomic DNA by a multiplex PCR assay. The amplified TCR beta libraries were sequenced on the Illumina HiSeq System as 87-base-pair reads. The study's processing was this. In a later analysis, tens of millions of unique TCR beta chains were counted across the approximately 640 repertoires, and roughly 10 million of these chains were shared by at least two donors. Raw reads were error-corrected and collapsed into unique sequences with a nearest-neighbor algorithm that merged closely related sequences to remove PCR and sequencing errors. V, D and J gene segments were assigned by aligning CDR3 sequences to IMGT reference sequences. Each retained sequence needed at least a six-nucleotide match to both a V gene segment and a J gene segment. Rearrangements were classified as productive when the CDR3 lacked stop codons and remained in frame with V and J, and all other rearrangements were classified as non-productive. Following IMGT convention, CDR3 was defined as the stretch from the second conserved V-encoded cysteine to the conserved J-encoded phenylalanine. In an earlier analysis of 587 of the donors, sequences lacking an unambiguous match to a single V gene segment were excluded. An earlier analysis of 587 of the donors classified V segments as functional when productive rearrangements were above 56.7% and as segregating when the standard deviation between donors was above 5%. To diagnose cytomegalovirus status from the catalog of TCR beta chain sequences, a statistical classification framework was built. V and J gene assignment, in a later analysis, came from comparing TCR nucleotide sequences with IMGT/GENE-DB human TR gene sequences. Using the TCRdist pipeline, a later analysis assigned CDR3 sequences along with most-parsimonious VDJ recombination scenarios. In a later analysis, every TCR beta chain was defined by the combination of its CDR3 amino acid sequence and its V-gene family, and reads without a unique V-gene family were dropped. In a later analysis, fewer than 650 highly shared, low-generation-probability nucleotide sequences were removed to address suspected cross-contamination and a sequencing artifact. For each public chain, a later analysis derived a clonal expansion index from normalized ranks of inferred template counts within each repertoire. Generation probabilities in a later analysis came from a VDJ recombination model fitted to out-of-frame rearrangements, and those results were checked against IGoR. In a later analysis, hypergeometric tests were used to score TCR-TCR, TCR-HLA and TCR-CMV co-occurrence, with a repertoire-size bias correction applied to TCR pairs. A later analysis estimated false discovery rates by permuting HLA or CMV assignments 20 times. In a later analysis, co-occurring TCRs were grouped using DBSCAN, and TCRdist sequence similarity was added for clustering within HLA-allele-positive subsets. For co-occurrence clustering, repertoires with fewer than 30,000 or more than 120,000 public chains were excluded, along with four to six repertoires with anomalous nucleotide sharing. This is the immuneACCESS table as TCRdb keeps it, with only in-frame sequences that have V and J called. A part of the clones is gone; compared with another copy, unresolved V genes explain less than half, and the rest is unexplained. D and trimming were read from the DNA, whereas the V and J calls and clone size are those reported in that table. This sample is represented by 180,000 or so clones; approximately 59% of them were singletons. The ten largest clonotypes hold just under 3% of the sample.

This clonotype was sampled from a man aged 40-55 years in good health and CMV-seronegative. The sequence joins TRBV9 to TRBJ2-1; the D gene is perhaps TRBD1, on 6 matching bases. The sample consisted of PBMCs. The sequence in DNA is TGTGCCAGCAGCGTAGAGGACAGCCAATACAATGAGCAGTTCTTC. This sequence encodes CASSVEDSQYNEQFF.